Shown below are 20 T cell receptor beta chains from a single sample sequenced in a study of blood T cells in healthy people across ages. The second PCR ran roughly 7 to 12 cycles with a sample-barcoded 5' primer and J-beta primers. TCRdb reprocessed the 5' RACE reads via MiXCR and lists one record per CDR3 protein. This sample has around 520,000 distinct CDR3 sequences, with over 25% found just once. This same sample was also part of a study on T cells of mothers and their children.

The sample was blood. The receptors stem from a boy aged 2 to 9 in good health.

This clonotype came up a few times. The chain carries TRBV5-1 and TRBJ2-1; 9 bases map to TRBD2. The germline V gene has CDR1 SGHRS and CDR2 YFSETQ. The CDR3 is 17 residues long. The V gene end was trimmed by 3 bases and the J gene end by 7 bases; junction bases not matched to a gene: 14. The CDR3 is CASSSSVWREGWNEQFF. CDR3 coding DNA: TGCGCCAGCAGCTCGTCCGTGTGGCGGGAGGGCTGGAATGAGCAGTTCTTC.

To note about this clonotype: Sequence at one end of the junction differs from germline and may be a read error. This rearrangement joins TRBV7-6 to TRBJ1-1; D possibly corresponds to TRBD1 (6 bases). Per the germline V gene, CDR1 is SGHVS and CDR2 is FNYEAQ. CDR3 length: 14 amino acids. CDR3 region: CASTLEGGDTEAFF. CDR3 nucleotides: TGTGCCAGCACCTTAGAGGGGGGAGACACTGAAGCTTTCTTT.

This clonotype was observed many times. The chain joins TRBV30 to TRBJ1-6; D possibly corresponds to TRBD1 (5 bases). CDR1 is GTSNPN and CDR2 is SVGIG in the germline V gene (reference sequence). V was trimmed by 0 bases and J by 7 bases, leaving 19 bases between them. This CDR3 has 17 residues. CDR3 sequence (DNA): TGTGCCTGGAGTGTACTGGGACCAGACAGTGGGAATTCACCCCTCCACTTT. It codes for CAWSVLGPDSGNSPLHF.

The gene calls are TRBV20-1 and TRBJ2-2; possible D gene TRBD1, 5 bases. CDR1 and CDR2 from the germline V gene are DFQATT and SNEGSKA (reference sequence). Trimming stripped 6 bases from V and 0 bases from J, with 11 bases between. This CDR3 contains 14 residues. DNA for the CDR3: TGCAGTGCCCAGGGTCTCTCGAACACCGGGGAGCTGTTTTTT. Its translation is CSAQGLSNTGELFF.

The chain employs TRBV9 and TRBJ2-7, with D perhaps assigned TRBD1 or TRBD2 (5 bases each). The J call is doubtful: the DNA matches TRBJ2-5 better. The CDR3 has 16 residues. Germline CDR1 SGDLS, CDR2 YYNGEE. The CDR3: CASSPWRRTTQETQYF. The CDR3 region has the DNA TGTGCCAGCAGCCCCTGGAGGAGGACAACTCAAGAGACCCAGTACTTC.

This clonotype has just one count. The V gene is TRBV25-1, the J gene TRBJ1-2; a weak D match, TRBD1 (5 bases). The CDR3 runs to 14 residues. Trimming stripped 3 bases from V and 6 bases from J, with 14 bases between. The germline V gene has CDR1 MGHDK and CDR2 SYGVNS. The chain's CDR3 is CASSDYRGLDGYTF. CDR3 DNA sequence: TGTGCCAGCAGTGATTATAGGGGTTTGGATGGCTACACCTTC.

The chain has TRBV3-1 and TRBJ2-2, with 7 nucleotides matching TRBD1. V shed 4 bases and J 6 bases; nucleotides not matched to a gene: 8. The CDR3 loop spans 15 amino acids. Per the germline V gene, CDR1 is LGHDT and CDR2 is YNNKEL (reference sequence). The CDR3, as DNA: TGTGCCAGCAGCCTAAGGGGGCAGGGATCCGGGGAGCTGTTTTTT. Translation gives CASSLRGQGSGELFF.

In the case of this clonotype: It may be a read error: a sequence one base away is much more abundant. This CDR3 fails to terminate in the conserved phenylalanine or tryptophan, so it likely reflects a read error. CDR3 residues: CASSYPEGQGGYEQYL. The CDR3 DNA is TGTGCCAGCAGTTACCCTGAGGGACAGGGGGGCTACGAGCAGTACCTC. This chain connects TRBV6-2 or TRBV6-3 to TRBJ2-5; 11 bases agree with TRBD1. The closer fit of TRBJ2-7 to the DNA end suggests the J call may be wrong. Germline CDR1 MNHEY, CDR2 SVGEGT. This CDR3 has 16 residues.

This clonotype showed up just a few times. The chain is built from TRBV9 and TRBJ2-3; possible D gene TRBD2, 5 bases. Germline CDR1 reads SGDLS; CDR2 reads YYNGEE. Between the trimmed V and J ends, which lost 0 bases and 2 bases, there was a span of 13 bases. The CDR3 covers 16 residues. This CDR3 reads CASSVEGSGLTDTQYF. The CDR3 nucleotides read TGTGCCAGCAGCGTAGAAGGGAGCGGACTCACAGATACGCAGTATTTT.

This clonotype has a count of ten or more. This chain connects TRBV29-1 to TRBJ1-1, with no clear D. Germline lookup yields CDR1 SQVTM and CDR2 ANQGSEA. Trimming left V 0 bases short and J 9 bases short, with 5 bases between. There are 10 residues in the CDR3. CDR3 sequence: CSVEEGKAFF. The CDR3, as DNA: TGCAGCGTTGAAGAAGGGAAAGCTTTCTTT.

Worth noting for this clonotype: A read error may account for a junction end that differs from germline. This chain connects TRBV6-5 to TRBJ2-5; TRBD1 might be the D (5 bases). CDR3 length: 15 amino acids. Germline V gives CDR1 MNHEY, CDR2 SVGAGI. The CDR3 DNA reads TGCGCCAGCAGTCTACCCGACAGTTACCAAGAGACCCAGTACTTC. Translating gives CASSLPDSYQETQYF.

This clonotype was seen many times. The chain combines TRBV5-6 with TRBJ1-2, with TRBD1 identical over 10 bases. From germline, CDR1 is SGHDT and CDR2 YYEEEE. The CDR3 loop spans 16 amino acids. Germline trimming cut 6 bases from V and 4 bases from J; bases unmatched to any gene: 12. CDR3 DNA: TGTGCCAGCATGCTAAGATCCGGGACAGGGGCCTATGGCTACACCTTC. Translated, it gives CASMLRSGTGAYGYTF. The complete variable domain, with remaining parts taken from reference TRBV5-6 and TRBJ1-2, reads DAGVTQSPTHLIKTRGQQVTLRCSPKSGHDTVSWYQQALGQGPQFIFQYYEEEERQRGNFPDRFSGHQFPNYSSELNVNALLLGDSALYLCASMLRSGTGAYGYTFGSGTRLTVV.

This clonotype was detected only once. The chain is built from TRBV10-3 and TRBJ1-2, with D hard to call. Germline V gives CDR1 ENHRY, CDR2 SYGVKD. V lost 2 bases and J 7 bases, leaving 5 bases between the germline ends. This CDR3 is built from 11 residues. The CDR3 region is CAISEGSGYTF. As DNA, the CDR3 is TGTGCCATCAGTGAGGGTAGTGGCTACACCTTC.

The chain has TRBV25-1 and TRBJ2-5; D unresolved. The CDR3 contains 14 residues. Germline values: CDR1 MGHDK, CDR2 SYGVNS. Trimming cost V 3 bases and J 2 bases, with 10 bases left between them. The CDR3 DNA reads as TGTGCCAGCAGTGATCCGGACGGTCAAGAGACCCAGTACTTC. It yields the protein CASSDPDGQETQYF.

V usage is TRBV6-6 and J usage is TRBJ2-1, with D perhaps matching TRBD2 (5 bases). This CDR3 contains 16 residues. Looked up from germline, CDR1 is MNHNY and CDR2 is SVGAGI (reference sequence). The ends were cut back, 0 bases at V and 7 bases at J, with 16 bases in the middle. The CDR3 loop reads CASSYSIAGIGNEQFF. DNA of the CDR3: TGTGCCAGCAGTTACTCGATCGCCGGGATCGGGAATGAGCAGTTCTTC.

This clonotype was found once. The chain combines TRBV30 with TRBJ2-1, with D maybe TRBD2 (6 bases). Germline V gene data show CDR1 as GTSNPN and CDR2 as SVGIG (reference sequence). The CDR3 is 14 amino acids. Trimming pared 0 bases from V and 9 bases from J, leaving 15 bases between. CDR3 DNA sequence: TGTGCCTGGAGTGTCGGAGTCCTCGGGAGTGAGCAGTTCTTC. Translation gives CAWSVGVLGSEQFF. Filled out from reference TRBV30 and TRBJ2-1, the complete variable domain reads SQTIHQWPATLVQPVGSPLSLECTVEGTSNPNLYWYRQAAGRGLQLLFYSVGIGQISSEVPQNLSASRPQDRQFILSSKKLLLSDSGFYLCAWSVGVLGSEQFFGPGTRLTVL.

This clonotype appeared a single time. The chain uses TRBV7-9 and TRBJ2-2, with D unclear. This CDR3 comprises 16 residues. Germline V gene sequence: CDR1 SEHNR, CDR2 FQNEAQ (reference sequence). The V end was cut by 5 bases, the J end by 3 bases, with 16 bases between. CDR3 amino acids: CASSPPSIGYTGELFF. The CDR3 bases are TGTGCCAGCAGCCCCCCTAGTATCGGGTACACCGGGGAGCTGTTTTTT.

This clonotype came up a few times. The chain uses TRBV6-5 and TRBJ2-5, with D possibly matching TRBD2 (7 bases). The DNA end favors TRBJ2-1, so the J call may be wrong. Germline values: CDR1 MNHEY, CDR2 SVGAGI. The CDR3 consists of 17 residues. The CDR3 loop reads CASSYGGRGSVGNEQFF. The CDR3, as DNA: TGTGCCAGCAGTTACGGGGGGAGGGGGTCGGTGGGCAATGAGCAGTTCTTC.

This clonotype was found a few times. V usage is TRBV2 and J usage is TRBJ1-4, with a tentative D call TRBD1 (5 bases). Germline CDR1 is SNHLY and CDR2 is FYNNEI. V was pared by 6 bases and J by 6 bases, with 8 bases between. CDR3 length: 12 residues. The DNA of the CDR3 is TGTGCCAGCAGGGGGACGGATGAAAAACTGTTTTTT. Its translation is CASRGTDEKLFF.

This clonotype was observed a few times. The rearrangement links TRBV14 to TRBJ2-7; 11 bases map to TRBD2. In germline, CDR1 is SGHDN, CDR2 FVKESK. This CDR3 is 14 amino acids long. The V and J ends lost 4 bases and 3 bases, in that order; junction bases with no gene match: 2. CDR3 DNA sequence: TGTGCCAGCAGCCGACTAGCGGGACTCTACGAGCAGTACTTC. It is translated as CASSRLAGLYEQYF.